This T cell receptor (beta chain) was recorded in a study of low-dose radiotherapy and immunotherapy resistance in tumors. As for the study in general: With fractions of 0.5 Gy given every 2 weeks, Cohort 1 accumulated a total of 6.5 Gy. Patients took oral aspirin 300 mg daily for four cycles from cycle 1 day 1.

Time point specified: before trial treatment. This CDR3 has 13 residues. The V and J ends lost 6 bases and 2 bases respectively, with 9 bases between them. Germline V gene sequence: CDR1 MNHEY, CDR2 SMNVEV (reference sequence). Priming of first-strand cDNA relied on TRAV- and TRBV-specific primers (covering alpha and beta chains). For amplifying TCRs, the PCR ran for approximately 18 cycles with Phusion, which was used together with a constant-region primer and the adapter on the V primers. TCRdb ran MiXCR on the reads and lists one entry per CDR3 protein. The sample lists some 88,000 distinct CDR3 sequences; around 9.2% were seen once. This clonotype was observed many times.

Sequencing was performed on PBMCs, taken before treatment. The TCR comes from a male donor with prostate cancer. The V and J genes are TRBV27 and TRBJ2-3; D ambiguous. CDR3 nucleotides: TGTGCCAGCAGCCCCCTTTTCACAGATACGCAGTATTTT. This translates into CASSPLFTDTQYF.